This TCR beta chain emerged from a study of control samples from healthy donors and cancer patients. The CDR3 has 14 residues. The germline V gene encodes CDR1 SGHRS and CDR2 YFSETQ. The V gene lost 4 bases and the J gene lost 3 bases, with 11 bases spanning the gap. Only in-frame clones appear in the TCRdb table, and some are missing; sequencing was by immunoSEQ multiplex PCR. This table holds about 160,000 clones, roughly 94% found once. The TCR comes from a man aged 60 to 75 with colorectal cancer. The rearrangement links TRBV5-1 to TRBJ1-3, with a tentative D call TRBD1 (5 bases). What was sequenced was PBMCs. CDR3 loop: CASSPDNVGNTIYF. The CDR3 DNA reads as TGCGCCAGCAGCCCGGACAACGTTGGAAACACCATATATTTT.